This TCR beta chain came from a study of blood T cell repertoires in COVID-19. Study-wide context: From the United States, Italy and Spain came samples of acute and convalescent COVID-19. In each case, the material was cDNA or gDNA derived from T cells, B-cell-depleted T cells, or PBMCs.

The CDR3 is 15 residues long. The V gene lost 0 bases and the J gene lost 2 bases, with 9 bases spanning the gap. From germline, CDR1 is SGDLS and CDR2 YYNGEE. Original processing methods: Nucleated cell counts were estimated from reference gene primer amplification. Measured with immunoSEQ multiplex PCR; TCRdb has only the in-frame clones, and not every one. V and J calls plus clone size are reproduced from that table; the DNA served to infer D and trimming. The top ten clones hold roughly 27% of a sample with about 200,000 clones, around four fifths of them seen once. The specimen sequenced was peripheral blood. The V gene is TRBV9, the J gene TRBJ2-4; D gene ambiguous. The sequence was collected from a man aged 35 to 55 with acute or convalescent COVID-19. CDR3 region: CASSVDPASKNIQYF. DNA for the CDR3: TGTGCCAGCAGCGTAGACCCAGCGTCCAAAAACATTCAGTACTTC.